Below, 17 T cell receptor beta chains from the same sample are listed, as sequenced in a study of beta chain features in type 1 diabetes. Study-wide findings and caveats: Type 1 diabetes patients had TCRB CDR3s that were shorter (moderately but significantly so) in all four CD4+ subsets.

Expressed TCRB transcripts were sequenced after all isolated RNA was converted to cDNA. The repertoire was sequenced with immunoSEQ multiplex PCR; TCRdb's copy has only in-frame clones and lacks some. Counted here are a few hundred thousand clones, around an eighth occurring once; the ten biggest clones make up about 0.01%. Their target antigens are unknown. Sample: naive CD4+ T cells from blood. All receptors come from a woman between 18 and 29 years old with type 1 diabetes.

This sequence joins TRBV11-3 and TRBJ2-2, with D possibly being TRBD1 (5 bases). The germline V gene encodes CDR1 SGHNT and CDR2 YENEEA. The CDR3 extends over 15 amino acids. The V and J ends lost 3 bases and 3 bases respectively, with 11 bases between them. The CDR3 region has the DNA TGTGCCAGCAGCTTGGGCCAGGGCTACACCGGGGAGCTGTTTTTT. As protein: CASSLGQGYTGELFF.

The V call is TRBV7-2, the J call TRBJ2-3; the D gene is possibly TRBD1 (5 bases). V was shortened by 3 bases and J by 2 bases, with 15 bases between the two germline ends. Germline CDR1 reads SGHTA; CDR2 reads FQGNSA. This CDR3 comprises 16 residues. CDR3 sequence reads: CASSFGQGSITDTQYF. CDR3 DNA sequence: TGTGCCAGCAGCTTTGGTCAGGGCTCCATCACAGATACGCAGTATTTT. The full variable domain, rest sourced from reference TRBV7-2 and TRBJ2-3, is GAGVSQSPSNKVTEKGKDVELRCDPISGHTALYWYRQSLGQGLEFLIYFQGNSAPDKSGLPSDRFSAERTGGSVSTLTIQRTQQEDSAVYLCASSFGQGSITDTQYFGPGTRLTVL.

The chain combines TRBV6-5 with TRBJ1-2, with a tentative D call TRBD1 (6 bases). The CDR3 length is 15 residues. Per germline, CDR1 MNHEY and CDR2 SVGAGI. The ends were cut back, 2 bases at V and 0 bases at J, with 10 bases in the middle. The CDR3 region is CASSYDGQPNYGYTF. CDR3 coding DNA: TGTGCCAGCAGTTACGACGGACAGCCTAACTATGGCTACACCTTC.

In its sample, this clone was seen a few times. V is TRBV20-1 and J is TRBJ2-1, with D uncertain. The V end was cut by 3 bases, the J end by 8 bases, with 8 bases between. Germline V lookup: CDR1 DFQATT, CDR2 SNEGSKA (reference sequence). This CDR3 is built from 11 residues. The CDR3 is CSASVVYEQFF. DNA of the CDR3: TGCAGTGCTAGCGTTGTGTATGAGCAGTTCTTC.

This clone was seen only a few times. The V and J genes are TRBV11-2 and TRBJ2-1; D gene ambiguous. Germline CDR1 is SGHAT and CDR2 is FQNNGV. The ends were cut back, 1 base at V and 4 bases at J, with 5 bases in the middle. The CDR3 has 13 amino acids. CDR3 nucleotides: TGTGCCAGCAGCTTAGCGGTTTACAATGAGCAGTTCTTC. This encodes CASSLAVYNEQFF.

The chain recombines TRBV2 with TRBJ1-5, with TRBD1 identical over 7 bases. The CDR3 contains 14 residues. Germline loops: CDR1 SNHLY, CDR2 FYNNEI. J gave up 7 bases and V 5 bases, and 8 bases lay outside the gene matches. CDR3 nucleotide sequence: TGTGCCAGCAGTCCGACAGGGTCAGGGCAGCCCCAGCATTTT. Its protein is CASSPTGSGQPQHF.

V is TRBV5-4 and J is TRBJ1-1; no reliable D call. The V gene's germline CDR1 is SGHNT and CDR2 YYREEE (reference sequence). This CDR3 region has 13 residues. V gave up 7 bases and J gave up 3 bases, with 13 bases separating them. This chain's CDR3 is CASGEGSYTEAFF. CDR3 bases: TGTGCCAGCGGGGAGGGCAGTTACACTGAAGCTTTCTTT. The entire variable domain, with the rest obtained from reference TRBV5-4 and TRBJ1-1, is as follows: ETGVTQSPTHLIKTRGQQVTLRCSSQSGHNTVSWYQQALGQGPQFIFQYYREEENGRGNFPPRFSGLQFPNYSSELNVNALELDDSALYLCASGEGSYTEAFFGQGTRLTVV.

V usage is TRBV11-2 and J usage is TRBJ2-7, with 7 positions matching TRBD1. This CDR3 has 15 amino acids. J gave up 4 bases and V 5 bases, and 11 bases lay outside the gene matches. The germline V gene has CDR1 SGHAT and CDR2 FQNNGV. The CDR3 coding sequence is TGTGCCAGCAGCCCAGTGGCAGGGGGTTTGTACGAGCAGTACTTC. The encoded protein is CASSPVAGGLYEQYF.

This chain connects TRBV30 to TRBJ2-1; 7 nucleotides agree with TRBD1. With 3 bases clipped from V and 5 bases from J, the junction kept 7 bases outside the gene matches. The length of the CDR3 is 14 residues. Germline CDR1 is GTSNPN and CDR2 is SVGIG (reference sequence). The chain's CDR3 is CAWRRQGLDNEQFF. The CDR3 DNA follows: TGTGCCTGGAGACGACAGGGTCTCGACAATGAGCAGTTCTTC.

This clone was counted only a few times. The chain links TRBV9 to TRBJ2-6; 7 nucleotides line up with TRBD2. The CDR3 contains 17 residues. The ends lost 4 bases at V and 2 bases at J; junction bases unmatched: 9. Germline CDR1 and CDR2: SGDLS and YYNGEE. The CDR3 DNA is TGTGCCAGCAGCCCACGACAGAGCGGGGCTGGGGCCAACGTCCTGACTTTC. Its protein product is CASSPRQSGAGANVLTF.

This clone came up a few times. The chain couples TRBV5-4 to TRBJ2-3; 7 nucleotides match TRBD2. V was clipped by 5 bases and J by 0 bases; unmatched bases: 6. The CDR3 extends over 15 amino acids. Germline CDR1 reads SGHNT; CDR2 reads YYREEE (reference sequence). The CDR3 DNA sequence: TGTGCCAGCAGTCCGGGACTACCCAGCACAGATACGCAGTATTTT. Residues: CASSPGLPSTDTQYF.

This chain uses TRBV28 with TRBJ1-1; the D gene is possibly TRBD1 (6 bases). The V and J ends lost 5 bases and 4 bases respectively, with 14 bases between them. The CDR3 totals 14 residues. The germline CDR1 and CDR2 sequences are MDHEN and SYDVKM. CDR3 sequence (DNA): TGTGCCAGCAGTATCCAGACAGGTGGCACTGAAGCTTTCTTT. Protein sequence: CASSIQTGGTEAFF.

This clone occurred a few times. The V gene is TRBV30, the J gene TRBJ2-7, with TRBD2 matching 8 bases. This CDR3 has 14 residues. CDR1 and CDR2 from the germline V gene are GTSNPN and SVGIG (reference sequence). The V and J ends lost 3 bases and 3 bases, in that order; junction bases with no gene match: 7. CDR3 region: CAWSRGGGSYEQYF. The CDR3 nucleotides are TGTGCCTGGAGCCGGGGGGGCGGGAGCTACGAGCAGTACTTC.

The rearrangement links TRBV7-9 to TRBJ2-6, with 10 bases that match TRBD1. The CDR3 length is 19 residues. After removal of 7 bases from V and 4 bases from J, the junction contained 16 bases not matched to a gene. Germline loops: CDR1 SEHNR, CDR2 FQNEAQ (reference sequence). In DNA, the CDR3 is TGTGCCAGCACCGAGAAGGGCGACAGGGGGCCCCCCGGGGCCAACGTCCTGACTTTC. This encodes CASTEKGDRGPPGANVLTF.

This clone was counted only a few times. The V call is TRBV7-9, the J call TRBJ2-7; 7 positions agree with TRBD1. The CDR3 loop spans 14 amino acids. Germline values: CDR1 SEHNR, CDR2 FQNEAQ (reference sequence). V lost 5 bases, J lost 0 bases, and 4 bases stayed unmatched. Written as DNA, the CDR3 is TGTGCCAGCAGCCCAGACAGGGTCTCCTACGAGCAGTACTTC. Residues: CASSPDRVSYEQYF. Full variable domain (missing parts from reference TRBV7-9 and TRBJ2-7): DTGVSQNPRHKITKRGQNVTFRCDPISEHNRLYWYRQTLGQGPEFLTYFQNEAQLEKSRLLSDRFSAERPKGSFSTLEIQRTEQGDSAMYLCASSPDRVSYEQYFGPGTRLTVT.

This clone has more than one count but fewer than ten. In DNA form, the CDR3 reads TGCAGCGTTGCACCCCGACTTATCCGAGGGGAAGCTTTCTTT. This encodes CSVAPRLIRGEAFF. The rearrangement joins TRBV29-1 to TRBJ1-1; D is undetermined. The CDR3 length is 14 residues. V shed 4 bases and J shed 8 bases, with 20 bases lying between them. The V gene's germline CDR1 is SQVTM and CDR2 ANQGSEA.

The sample holds a few counts of this clone. The genes are TRBV7-2 and TRBJ1-5; 9 positions match TRBD1. This CDR3 has 15 residues. CDR1 SGHTA and CDR2 FQGNSA come from the germline V gene. With 2 bases clipped from V and 7 bases from J, the junction kept 6 bases outside the gene matches. CDR3 loop: CASSLRTGDGQPQHF. Here the CDR3 DNA reads TGTGCCAGCAGCTTACGGACAGGGGACGGGCAGCCCCAGCATTTT.